The clone carrying this T cell receptor (beta chain) was seen only a few times. The sample originates from a study of OX40 agonist ivuxolimab in advanced cancers. This CDR3 spans 16 amino acids. Germline V lookup: CDR1 LNHDA, CDR2 SQIVND (reference sequence). V lost 5 bases to trimming and J lost 0 bases, with 13 bases between them. Some clones are missing from TCRdb's copy, which holds only in-frame ones; the method was immunoSEQ multiplex PCR. The data show around 63,000 clones, roughly 90% seen once. Source: CD4+ or CD8+ T cells sorted from blood, taken in a trial of the OX40 agonist ivuxolimab. The origin of this receptor is an adult with an advanced solid tumor such as melanoma, head and neck, liver or kidney cancer. The V call is TRBV19, the J call TRBJ1-4; TRBD1 might be the D (6 bases). The CDR3 nucleotides are TGTGCCAGTAGTCCCCAAGGGGGAGCAACTAATGAAAAACTGTTTTTT. This gives the protein CASSPQGGATNEKLFF.